These 14 T cell receptor beta chains were sequenced from one sample in a study of T-cell memory formation after mild COVID-19. A single record per CDR3 protein comes from TCRdb applying MiXCR to the 5' RACE reads. The sample has some 180,000 distinct CDR3 sequences, approximately 17% seen once. Specimen: PBMCs or a T cell subset sorted from them (not recorded which). These receptors all come from a man aged 18 to 29 who had mild COVID-19 (a few samples of this study predate the infection). Cell type and time point are not known.

This clonotype has a handful of counts. The chain has TRBV24-1 and TRBJ1-1; D remains unclear. The CDR3 runs 17 residues. Looked up from germline, CDR1 is KGHDR and CDR2 is SFDVKD. V lost 4 bases and J 0 bases, leaving 17 bases between the germline ends. The CDR3 nucleotides are TGTGCCACCAGTGAGCCGGACGGTACCAGCTTGAACACTGAAGCTTTCTTT. Translation: CATSEPDGTSLNTEAFF.

This rearrangement joins TRBV11-2 to TRBJ1-1; D remains unclear. The CDR3 spans 13 residues. Per germline, CDR1 SGHAT and CDR2 FQNNGV. Trimming cost V 1 base and J 7 bases, with 10 bases left between them. CDR3 region: CASSLVPGYEAFF. CDR3 sequence (DNA): TGTGCCAGCAGCTTAGTCCCCGGATATGAAGCTTTCTTT.

The rearrangement joins TRBV6-2 or TRBV6-3 to TRBJ1-1; no reliable D call. This CDR3 has 14 amino acids. Germline CDR1 and CDR2: MNHEY and SVGEGT. Trimming pared 7 bases from V and 0 bases from J, leaving 12 bases between. The DNA of the CDR3 is TGTGCCAGCACCGACACCGCCATGAACACTGAAGCTTTCTTT. Translation gives CASTDTAMNTEAFF.

V gene TRBV14 combines with J gene TRBJ2-5, with D perhaps matching TRBD1 (5 bases). The CDR3 spans 12 residues. The germline V gene encodes CDR1 SGHDN and CDR2 FVKESK. The V gene lost 6 bases and the J gene lost 5 bases, with 10 bases spanning the gap. The CDR3 bases are TGTGCCAGCAGTCAAAACAGGGAGACCCAGTACTTC. Its translation: CASSQNRETQYF.

This chain uses TRBV11-3 with TRBJ1-3; D gene unclear. The CDR3 length is 14 residues. Per germline, CDR1 SGHNT and CDR2 YENEEA. V was shortened by 1 base and J by 2 bases, with 6 bases between the two germline ends. DNA of the CDR3: TGTGCCAGCAGCTTAGGACAACCTGGAAACACCATATATTTT. This encodes CASSLGQPGNTIYF.

The V and J genes are TRBV6-1 and TRBJ1-2; D is unresolved. This CDR3 comprises 13 residues. The germline V gene encodes CDR1 MNHNS and CDR2 SASEGT. V was pared by 4 bases and J by 7 bases, with 13 bases between. The CDR3 nucleotides are TGTGCCAGCAGTGCCAATGCTGGGATTGGCTACACCTTC. This translates into CASSANAGIGYTF.

The gene calls are TRBV27 and TRBJ2-7, with D unresolved. The CDR3 spans 11 residues. V was clipped by 7 bases and J by 11 bases, with 15 bases between them. Germline V gene data show CDR1 as MNHEY and CDR2 as SMNVEV (reference sequence). CDR3 sequence (DNA): TGTGCCAGCACCTCGGCTCGGCGGAAGTACGTC. This encodes CASTSARRKYV.

V usage is TRBV5-1 and J usage is TRBJ1-1, with a possible D match to TRBD1 (6 bases). The ends were cut back, 1 base at V and 6 bases at J, with 13 bases in the middle. This CDR3 is 14 amino acids long. Germline V lookup: CDR1 SGHRS, CDR2 YFSETQ. The CDR3 DNA is TGCGCCAGCAGCTTGTCAGGGGCCAATCCTGAAGCTTTCTTT. Its translation is CASSLSGANPEAFF.

V is TRBV20-1 and J is TRBJ1-1, with D tentatively TRBD1 (5 bases). V lost 1 base to trimming and J lost 1 base, with 13 bases between them. In germline, CDR1 is DFQATT, CDR2 SNEGSKA (reference sequence). The CDR3 length is 15 residues. The CDR3 DNA reads TGCAGTGCTAGAGGCGCGACAGAGTCGAACACTGAAGCTTTCTTT. It translates to CSARGATESNTEAFF.

The chain recombines TRBV7-2 with TRBJ1-5; D remains ambiguous. The germline V gene has CDR1 SGHTA and CDR2 FQGNSA. The CDR3 spans 12 residues. Between the trimmed V and J ends, which lost 5 bases and 11 bases, there was a span of 13 bases. As DNA, the CDR3 is TGTGCCAGCAGCCCCCTTCTAGGGACCCAGCATTTT. This codes for CASSPLLGTQHF.

The V and J genes are TRBV7-9 and TRBJ2-7; 13 nucleotides agree with TRBD2. This CDR3 contains 17 residues. Germline CDR1 is SEHNR and CDR2 is FQNEAQ (reference sequence). Trimming at V came to 5 bases and at J to 5 bases, leaving 12 bases not matched to a gene. The chain's CDR3 is CASSRSGTSGTMDEQYV. CDR3 sequence (DNA): TGTGCCAGCAGCCGTTCCGGGACTAGCGGGACTATGGACGAGCAGTACGTC.

Only a few counts were recorded for this clonotype. This chain uses TRBV7-2 with TRBJ1-2; D not certain. The CDR3 has 14 amino acids. Trimming took 2 bases from V and 4 from J, leaving 11 bases between them. Germline values: CDR1 SGHTA, CDR2 FQGNSA. The chain's CDR3 is CASSLLEMIYGYTF. DNA for the CDR3: TGTGCCAGCAGCTTATTGGAGATGATCTATGGCTACACCTTC.

In its sample, this clonotype was seen a few times. The J gene is TRBJ2-1, the V gene TRBV6-5, with TRBD1 matching 9 bases. CDR1 is MNHEY, CDR2 SVGAGI, per germline. The CDR3 runs to 12 residues. The ends lost 8 bases at V and 9 bases at J; junction bases unmatched: 5. The CDR3 is CASRRQGGEQFF. The DNA of the CDR3 is TGTGCCAGCCGCCGACAGGGGGGTGAGCAGTTCTTC.

The V call is TRBV3-1, the J call TRBJ2-3, with D unclear. There are 14 residues in the CDR3. Germline V gene sequence: CDR1 LGHDT, CDR2 YNNKEL (reference sequence). Trimming pared 4 bases from V and 1 base from J, leaving 9 bases between. This CDR3 reads CASSRRWGTDTQYF. The DNA for the CDR3 is TGTGCCAGCAGCCGCCGATGGGGCACAGATACGCAGTATTTT.